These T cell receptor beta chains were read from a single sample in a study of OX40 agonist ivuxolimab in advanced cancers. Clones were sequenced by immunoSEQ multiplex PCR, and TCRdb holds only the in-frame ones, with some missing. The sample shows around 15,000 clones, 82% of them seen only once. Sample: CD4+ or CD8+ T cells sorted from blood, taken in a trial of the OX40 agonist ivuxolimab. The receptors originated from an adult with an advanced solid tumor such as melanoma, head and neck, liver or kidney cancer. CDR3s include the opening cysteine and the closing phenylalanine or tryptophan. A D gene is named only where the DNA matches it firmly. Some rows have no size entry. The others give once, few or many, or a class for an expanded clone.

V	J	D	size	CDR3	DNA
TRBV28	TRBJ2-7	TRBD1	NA	CASHTGTGGHEQYF	TGTGCCAGTCATACCGGGACAGGGGGCCACGAGCAGTACTTC
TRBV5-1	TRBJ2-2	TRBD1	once	CASSAANRGLAGELFF	TGCGCCAGCAGCGCCGCTAACAGGGGTTTGGCCGGGGAGCTGTTTTTT
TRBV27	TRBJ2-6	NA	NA	CASRAGGTGANVLTF	TGTGCCAGCAGGGCAGGGGGGACCGGGGCCAACGTCCTGACTTTC
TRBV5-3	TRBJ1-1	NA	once	CASSLARANTEAFF	TGTGCCAGCAGCTTGGCCAGGGCGAACACTGAAGCTTTCTTT
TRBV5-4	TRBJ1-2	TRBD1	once	CASSPGTGQGYGYTF	TGTGCCAGCAGCCCAGGGACAGGGCAGGGGTATGGCTACACCTTC
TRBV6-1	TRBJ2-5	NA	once	CASSPRGTVETQYF	TGTGCCAGCAGTCCCCGGGGTACCGTGGAGACCCAGTACTTC
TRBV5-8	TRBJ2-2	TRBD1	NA	CASSLVLGQGDTGELFF	TGTGCCAGCAGCTTGGTTTTGGGACAGGGCGACACCGGGGAGCTGTTTTTT
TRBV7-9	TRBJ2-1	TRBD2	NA	CAKAGGRAFEQFF	TGTGCCAAGGCGGGCGGGAGGGCCTTTGAGCAGTTCTTC
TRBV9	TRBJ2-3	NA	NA	CASAPLTYRTDTQYF	TGTGCCAGCGCCCCCCTGACCTACCGCACAGATACGCAGTATTTT
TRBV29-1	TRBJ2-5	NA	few	CSVEGLTGSETQYF	TGCAGCGTTGAAGGACTAACAGGGAGCGAGACCCAGTACTTC
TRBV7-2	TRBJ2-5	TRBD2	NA	CASSLPSGSQETQYF	TGTGCCAGCAGCTTACCTAGCGGGTCTCAAGAGACCCAGTACTTC
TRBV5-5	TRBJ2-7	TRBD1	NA	CASSLAGDRGVKDRYEQYF	TGTGCCAGCAGCTTGGCCGGAGACAGGGGAGTCAAGGACCGCTACGAGCAGTACTTC
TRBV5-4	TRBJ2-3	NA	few	CASSLVDFRGFSTDTQYF	TGTGCCAGCAGCTTGGTGGACTTCCGCGGCTTTTCCACAGATACGCAGTATTTT
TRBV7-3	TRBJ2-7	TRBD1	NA	CASSLTPGQGAGEQYF	TGTGCCAGCAGCTTGACTCCGGGACAGGGGGCCGGAGAGCAGTACTTC
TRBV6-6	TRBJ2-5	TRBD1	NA	CASSRRTGTETQYF	TGTGCCAGCAGCCGGCGGACAGGGACAGAGACCCAGTACTTC
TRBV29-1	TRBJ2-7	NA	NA	CSVAQGVYEQYF	TGCAGCGTTGCACAGGGTGTATACGAGCAGTACTTC
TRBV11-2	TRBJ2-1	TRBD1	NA	CASSERTGLFF	TGTGCCAGCAGCGAAAGGACAGGGCTGTTCTTC
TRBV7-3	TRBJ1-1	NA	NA	CASSLQANTEAFF	TGTGCCAGCAGCTTACAGGCGAACACTGAAGCTTTCTTT
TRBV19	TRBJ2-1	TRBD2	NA	CASSARGAGGPYNEQFF	TGTGCCAGTAGTGCCCGTGGAGCGGGGGGGCCCTACAATGAGCAGTTCTTC
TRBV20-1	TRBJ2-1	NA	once	CSVSRGEQFF	TGCAGTGTTTCAAGGGGTGAGCAGTTCTTC
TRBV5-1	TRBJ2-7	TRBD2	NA	CASSYDLAGVYEQYF	TGCGCCAGCAGCTACGACCTAGCGGGAGTCTACGAGCAGTACTTC
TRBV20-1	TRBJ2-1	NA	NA	CSARRDEQFF	TGCAGTGCCAGACGGGATGAGCAGTTCTTC
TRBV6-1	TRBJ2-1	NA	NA	CASVSNEQFF	TGTGCCAGCGTGAGCAATGAGCAGTTCTTC
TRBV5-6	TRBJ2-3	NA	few	CASSLVDHGRDTQYF	TGTGCCAGCAGCTTGGTCGACCACGGTAGAGATACGCAGTATTTT
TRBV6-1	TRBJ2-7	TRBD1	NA	CASSAGQGTNEQYF	TGTGCCAGCAGTGCCGGACAGGGGACAAACGAGCAGTACTTC
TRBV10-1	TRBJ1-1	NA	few	CASSVSRDTEAFF	TGCGCCAGCAGTGTGTCCAGGGACACTGAAGCTTTCTTT
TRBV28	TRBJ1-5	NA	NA	CASSSPIAGGFNQPQHF	TGTGCCAGCAGTTCCCCCATAGCGGGTGGGTTCAATCAGCCCCAGCATTTT
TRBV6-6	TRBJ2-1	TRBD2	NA	CASSYQIGGNDEQFF	TGTGCCAGCAGTTACCAGATCGGGGGGAACGATGAGCAGTTCTTC
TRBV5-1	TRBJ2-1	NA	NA	CASSLDGPTGYNEQFF	TGCGCCAGCAGCTTGGATGGCCCAACTGGCTACAATGAGCAGTTCTTC
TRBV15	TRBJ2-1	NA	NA	CATSRRTITGRNNEQFF	TGTGCCACCAGCAGAAGGACTATCACAGGGAGAAACAATGAGCAGTTCTTC
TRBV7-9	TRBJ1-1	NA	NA	CASSPEAFF	TGTGCCAGCAGCCCTGAAGCTTTCTTT
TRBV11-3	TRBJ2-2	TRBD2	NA	CASSLAGGTGELFF	TGTGCCAGCAGCCTCGCGGGAGGCACCGGGGAGCTGTTTTTT
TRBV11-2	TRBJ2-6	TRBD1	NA	CASSSRQGSGANVLTF	TGTGCCAGCAGCTCCCGACAGGGCTCTGGGGCCAACGTCCTGACTTTC
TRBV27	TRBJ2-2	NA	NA	CASSSLGELFF	TGTGCCAGCAGTTCTCTGGGGGAGCTGTTTTTT
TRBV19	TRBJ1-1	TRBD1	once	CASKTPRDRPTEAFF	TGTGCCAGTAAAACCCCCCGGGACAGGCCCACTGAAGCTTTCTTT
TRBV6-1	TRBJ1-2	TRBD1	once	CASSALQGRYTF	TGTGCCAGCAGTGCCTTACAGGGGCGCTACACCTTC
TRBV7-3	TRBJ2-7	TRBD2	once	CASSPLAGAYAEQYF	TGTGCCAGCAGCCCATTAGCGGGAGCGTACGCCGAGCAGTACTTC
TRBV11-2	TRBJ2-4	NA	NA	CASSLEVGGKGIQYF	TGTGCCAGCAGCTTAGAAGTAGGGGGGAAGGGCATTCAGTACTTC
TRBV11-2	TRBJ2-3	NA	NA	CASSFRLPTDTQYF	TGTGCCAGCAGCTTCCGACTGCCCACAGATACGCAGTATTTT
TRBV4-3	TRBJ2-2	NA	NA	CASSQDLGQRAGELFF	TGCGCCAGCAGCCAAGACCTCGGTCAGCGGGCCGGGGAGCTGTTTTTT
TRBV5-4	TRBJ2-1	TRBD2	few	CASSQGLAGGNEQFF	TGTGCCAGCAGCCAGGGACTAGCGGGAGGCAATGAGCAGTTCTTC
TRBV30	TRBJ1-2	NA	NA	CAWSRTLGYTF	TGTGCCTGGAGTCGGACGCTTGGCTACACCTTC
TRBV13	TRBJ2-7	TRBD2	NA	CASSLGTSSHEQYF	TGTGCCAGCAGCTTAGGGACTAGCTCCCACGAGCAGTACTTC
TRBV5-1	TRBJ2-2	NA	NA	CASSLASLAQGTGELFF	TGCGCCAGCAGCTTGGCCAGTTTAGCTCAGGGCACCGGGGAGCTGTTTTTT
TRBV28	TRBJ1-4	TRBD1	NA	CASSFSGTGGYEKLFF	TGTGCCAGCAGCTTCTCCGGGACAGGGGGATATGAAAAACTGTTTTTT
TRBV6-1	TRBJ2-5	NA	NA	CASSDPATGDQYF	TGTGCCAGCAGTGACCCGGCCACCGGCGACCAGTACTTC
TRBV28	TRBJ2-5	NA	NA	CASSLMDLGRETQYF	TGTGCCAGCAGTTTAATGGATTTGGGGAGGGAGACCCAGTACTTC
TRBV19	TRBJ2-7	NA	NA	CASSTDLGAYYEQYF	TGTGCCAGTAGTACGGACCTAGGGGCGTACTACGAGCAGTACTTC
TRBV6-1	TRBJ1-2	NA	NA	CASSPAGGYTF	TGTGCCAGCAGTCCCGCAGGCGGCTACACCTTC
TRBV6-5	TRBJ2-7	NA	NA	CASSQDRVGVEQYF	TGTGCCAGCAGCCAAGACAGAGTCGGAGTGGAGCAGTACTTC
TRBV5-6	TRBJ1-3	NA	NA	CASSGDLGGNTIYF	TGTGCCAGCAGCGGGGACCTGGGGGGAAACACCATATATTTT
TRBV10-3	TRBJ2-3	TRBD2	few	CAVGLAESTDTQYF	TGTGCCGTCGGACTAGCGGAGAGCACAGATACGCAGTATTTT
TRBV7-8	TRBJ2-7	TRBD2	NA	CASSLLAGVYEQYF	TGTGCCAGCAGCTTGCTAGCGGGAGTGTACGAGCAGTACTTC